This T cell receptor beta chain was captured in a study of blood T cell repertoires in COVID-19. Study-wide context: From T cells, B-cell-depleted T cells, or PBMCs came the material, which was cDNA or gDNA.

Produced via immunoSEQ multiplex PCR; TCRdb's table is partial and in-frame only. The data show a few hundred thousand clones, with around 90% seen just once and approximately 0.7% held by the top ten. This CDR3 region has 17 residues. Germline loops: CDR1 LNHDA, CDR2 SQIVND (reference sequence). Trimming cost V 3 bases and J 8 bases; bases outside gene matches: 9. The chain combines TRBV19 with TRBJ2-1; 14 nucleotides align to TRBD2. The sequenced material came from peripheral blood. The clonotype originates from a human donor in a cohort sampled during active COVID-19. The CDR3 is CASSMRTGTSGSYEQFF. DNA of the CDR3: TGTGCCAGTAGTATGCGGACAGGGACTAGCGGGAGCTATGAGCAGTTCTTC.